These 2 T cell receptor beta chains came from one sample sequenced in a study of CD8+CD57+ T cells in acquired aplastic anemia. Genomic DNA provided the template from which TCR beta VDJ and CDR3 profiles were obtained. A single record per CDR3 protein comes from TCRdb applying MiXCR to the reads. This sample has around 170,000 distinct CDR3 sequences, with about 60% found just once. The sequenced material came from sorted CD4+, CD8+, or CD8+CD57+ T cells (not recorded which) from PBMCs. All receptors come from a human donor in good health.

The chain is built from TRBV6-5 and TRBJ2-7, with D unresolved. CDR3 length equals 13 residues. Germline assignment: CDR1 MNHEY and CDR2 SVGAGI. The V end lost 0 bases, the J end lost 2 bases, and 5 bases lay between the germline ends. CDR3 amino acids: CASSYSFPYEQYF. The CDR3 nucleotides are TGTGCCAGCAGTTACTCCTTCCCCTACGAGCAGTACTTC.

This clonotype was picked up many times. The rearrangement uses TRBV29-1 and TRBJ2-3, with 13 nucleotides matching TRBD2. The V segment lost 6 bases and the J segment 6 bases; nucleotides outside the gene matches: 9. The CDR3 is made up of 15 amino acids. CDR1 and CDR2 (germline): SQVTM, ANQGSEA. The CDR3 sequence is CSVVTLAGGPDTQYF. CDR3 nucleotide sequence: TGCAGCGTGGTAACACTAGCGGGAGGGCCGGATACGCAGTATTTT.